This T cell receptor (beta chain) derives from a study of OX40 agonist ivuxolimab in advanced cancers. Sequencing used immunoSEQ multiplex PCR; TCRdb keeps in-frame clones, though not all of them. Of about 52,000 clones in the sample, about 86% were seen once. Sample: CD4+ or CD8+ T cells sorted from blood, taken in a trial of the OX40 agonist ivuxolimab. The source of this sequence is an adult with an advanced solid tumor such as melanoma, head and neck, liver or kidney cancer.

The CDR3 nucleotides are TGCGCCAGCAGCCAATACTCCGGGACAGTAAACACTGAAGCTTTCTTT. Translated: CASSQYSGTVNTEAFF. This chain joins TRBV4-1 and TRBJ1-1; 7 bases line up with TRBD1. This CDR3 spans 16 amino acids. V lost 2 bases to trimming and J lost 2 bases; unmatched junction nucleotides: 8. Germline CDR1 and CDR2: MGHRA and YSYEKL.